The entry below describes one TCR beta chain. The antigen this receptor binds is unknown. Per-nucleotide qualities are absent, and no much larger clonotype sits a single base away. This entry comes from a study of siplizumab effects on memory and regulatory T cells (dated by TCRdb to the late 2010s). Regarding the complete study: The study examined how the anti-CD2 antibody siplizumab affects alloreactive T-cell subsets in allogeneic mixed lymphocyte reactions built from human PBMCs. Paper-wide results and their limitations: Compared with memory T cells, unstimulated naive T cells appeared more diverse, and naive cells seemed to make a substantial contribution to the alloresponse. Among mappable alloreactive CD4+ clones, an average Treg-derived fraction of almost 70% was observed with siplizumab, compared with approximately 26% in control reactions. Because sequences at frequencies below about 10^-5 were poorly captured, only a minor fraction of alloreactive clones could be mapped back to unstimulated subsets. Whether proliferating Tregs from siplizumab cultures actually had suppressive function was not functionally confirmed. Siplizumab significantly reduced the cumulative frequency of alloreactive sequences traceable to unstimulated CD4+ memory T cells. A naive or memory phenotype could not be assigned to roughly 75-96% of proliferating CD4+ or CD8+ clones.

Sorted unstimulated T cells, along with proliferating T cells recovered from mixed lymphocyte reactions, underwent TCRbeta CDR3 sequencing. Fresh whole blood from roughly 10 HLA-typed healthy donors was used to isolate PBMCs. To map where alloreactive clones came from, unstimulated CD4+ non-regulatory T cells were FACS-sorted. Library prep was done by the immunoSEQ multiplex PCR assay. The deep sequencing platform assayed some 98,000 TCR templates per sample. Genomic DNA extracted from sorted T cells was used for TCRbeta CDR3 sequencing. The paper's processing steps were these. The R programming language was used for the clonal analysis of the TCRbeta CDR3 data. Alloreactive CD4+ and CD8+ clones were identified by comparing unstimulated samples to CFSE-low samples taken after the reaction. Regulatory or non-regulatory origin of alloreactive CD4+ clones was assigned by matching sequences to the sorted unstimulated Treg and non-Treg repertoires. As stored in TCRdb, this immuneACCESS dataset retains in-frame rearrangements with V and J assigned. A fraction of the clones does not appear; measured against another copy, unresolved V genes explain less than half of the discrepancy, and the remainder lacks a known reason. V, J and clone size derive from that table, while D and trimming were established from the DNA sequence. This sample has some 97,000 clones in its table, and about 95% of those were observed once. The ten largest account for 1% to 1.5% of the sample.

CDR1 and CDR2, looked up from the germline V gene, are MDHEN and SYDVKM. The CDR3 contains 19 residues, cysteine and phenylalanine counted. Left in the record is the CDR3 DNA by itself, 57 bases read in frame from the first base. V is trimmed back by 5 bases and J by 1 base, and the junction contains 14 bases that no gene match accounts for. Here the chain combines TRBV28 and TRBJ2-3; TRBD2 matches 11 bases in the middle. The source of this sequence is a human donor in good health. The sequenced sample was non-Treg CD4+ T cells sorted from blood. The sample's cell subset or site label is to be understood as: FACS-sorted unstimulated CD4+ non-regulatory T cells. The nucleotides read TGTGCCAGCAGTCCTCCGGGACTAGCGGTCCGACCTGGCACAGATACGCAGTATTTT. Translated, this gives CASSPPGLAVRPGTDTQYF.